The entry below describes one T cell receptor beta chain. This sample is drawn from a study of blood T cell repertoires in COVID-19. Authors' methods: Reference gene primer amplification gave nucleated cell count estimates. Profiled with immunoSEQ multiplex PCR; TCRdb holds only in-frame clones, not every one. V and J calls plus clone size are reproduced from that table; the DNA served to infer D and trimming. This sample carries about 440,000 clones, 75% to 90% of them seen once, and the ten largest clones take 4% to 5.5%. V dropped 6 bases and J dropped 0 bases, with 12 bases sitting between them. Germline V gene lookup returns CDR1 SQVTM and CDR2 ANQGSEA. The length of the CDR3 is 14 residues.

The TCR comes from a woman aged 25 to 39 with acute or convalescent COVID-19. The sequenced sample consisted of peripheral blood. V gene TRBV29-1 combines with J gene TRBJ1-5, with a weak D call TRBD1 (6 bases). CDR3 loop: CSVSQGFSNQPQHF. The CDR3 nucleotides read TGCAGCGTCTCCCAGGGGTTTAGCAATCAGCCCCAGCATTTT.